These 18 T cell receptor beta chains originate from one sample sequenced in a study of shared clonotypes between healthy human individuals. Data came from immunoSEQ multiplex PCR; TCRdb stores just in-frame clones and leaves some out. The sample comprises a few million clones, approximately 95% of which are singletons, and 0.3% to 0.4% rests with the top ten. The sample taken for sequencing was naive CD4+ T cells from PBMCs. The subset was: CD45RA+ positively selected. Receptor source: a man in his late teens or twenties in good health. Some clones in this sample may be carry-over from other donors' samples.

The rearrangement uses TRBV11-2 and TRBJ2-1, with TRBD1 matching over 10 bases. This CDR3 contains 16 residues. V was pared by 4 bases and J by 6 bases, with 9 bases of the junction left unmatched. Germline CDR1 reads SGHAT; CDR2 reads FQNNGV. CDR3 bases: TGTGCCAGCAGCTCAAGGACAGGGGGAAAGGGCAATGAGCAGTTCTTC. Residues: CASSSRTGGKGNEQFF.

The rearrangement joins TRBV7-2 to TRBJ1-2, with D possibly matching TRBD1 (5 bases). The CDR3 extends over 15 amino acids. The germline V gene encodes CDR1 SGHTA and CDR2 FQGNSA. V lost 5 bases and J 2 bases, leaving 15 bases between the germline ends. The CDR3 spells CASSPETGANYGYTF. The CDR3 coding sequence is TGTGCCAGCAGCCCTGAGACCGGGGCGAACTATGGCTACACCTTC.

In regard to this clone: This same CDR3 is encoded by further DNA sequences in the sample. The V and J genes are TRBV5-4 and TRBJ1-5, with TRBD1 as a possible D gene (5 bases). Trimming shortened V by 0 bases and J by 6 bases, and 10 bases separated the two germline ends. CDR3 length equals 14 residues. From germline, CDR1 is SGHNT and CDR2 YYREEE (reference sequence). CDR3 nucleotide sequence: TGTGCCAGCAGCTTGGGCAGGGAGGGTCAGCCCCAGCATTTT. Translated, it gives CASSLGREGQPQHF. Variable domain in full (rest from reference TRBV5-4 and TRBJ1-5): ETGVTQSPTHLIKTRGQQVTLRCSSQSGHNTVSWYQQALGQGPQFIFQYYREEENGRGNFPPRFSGLQFPNYSSELNVNALELDDSALYLCASSLGREGQPQHFGDGTRLSIL.

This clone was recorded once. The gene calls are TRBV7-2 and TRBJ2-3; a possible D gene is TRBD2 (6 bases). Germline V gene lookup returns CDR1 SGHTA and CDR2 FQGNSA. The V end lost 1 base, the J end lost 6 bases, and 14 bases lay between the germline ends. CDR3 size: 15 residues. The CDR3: CASSLDPPGVDTQYF. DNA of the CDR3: TGTGCCAGCAGCTTAGACCCCCCGGGAGTCGATACGCAGTATTTT.

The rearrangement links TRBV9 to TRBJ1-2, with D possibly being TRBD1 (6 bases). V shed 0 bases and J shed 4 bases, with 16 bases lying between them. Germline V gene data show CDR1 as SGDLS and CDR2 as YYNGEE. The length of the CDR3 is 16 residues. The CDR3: CASSVGGGASFYGYTF. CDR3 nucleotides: TGTGCCAGCAGCGTAGGAGGGGGGGCCTCTTTCTATGGCTACACCTTC.

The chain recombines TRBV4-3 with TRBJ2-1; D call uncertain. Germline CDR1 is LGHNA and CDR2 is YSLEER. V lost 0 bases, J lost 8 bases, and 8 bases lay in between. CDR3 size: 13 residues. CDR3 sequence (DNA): TGCGCCAGCAGCCAAGATAACGGAGATGAGCAGTTCTTC. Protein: CASSQDNGDEQFF.

The chain's CDR3 is CASSSGQYVSSYEQYF. DNA for the CDR3: TGTGCCAGCAGCTCCGGACAGTATGTAAGCTCCTACGAGCAGTACTTC. The V gene is TRBV28, the J gene TRBJ2-7, with D possibly TRBD1 on 6 matching bases. CDR1 is MDHEN and CDR2 is SYDVKM in the germline V gene. The CDR3 totals 16 residues. Trimming took 6 bases from V and 0 from J, leaving 18 bases between them.

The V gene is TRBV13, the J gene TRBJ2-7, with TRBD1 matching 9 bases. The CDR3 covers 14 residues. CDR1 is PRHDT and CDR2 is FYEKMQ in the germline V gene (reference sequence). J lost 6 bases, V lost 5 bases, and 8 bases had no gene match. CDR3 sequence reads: CASSDRDRDSEQYF. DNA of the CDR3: TGTGCCAGCAGCGACCGGGACAGGGACTCCGAGCAGTACTTC.

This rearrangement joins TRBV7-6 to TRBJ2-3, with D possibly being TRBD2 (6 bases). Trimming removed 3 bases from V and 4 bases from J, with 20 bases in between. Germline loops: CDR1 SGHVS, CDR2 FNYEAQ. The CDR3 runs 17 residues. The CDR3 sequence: CASSLGRPRRVPDTQYF. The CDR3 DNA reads TGTGCCAGCAGCTTGGGGCGACCTCGGAGGGTCCCAGATACGCAGTATTTT.

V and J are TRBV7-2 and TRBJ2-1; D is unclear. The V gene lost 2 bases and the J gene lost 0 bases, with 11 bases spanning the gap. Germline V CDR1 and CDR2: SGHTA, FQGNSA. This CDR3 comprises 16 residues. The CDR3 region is CASSLNPWGSYNEQFF. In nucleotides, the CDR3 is TGTGCCAGCAGCTTAAATCCCTGGGGCTCCTACAATGAGCAGTTCTTC.

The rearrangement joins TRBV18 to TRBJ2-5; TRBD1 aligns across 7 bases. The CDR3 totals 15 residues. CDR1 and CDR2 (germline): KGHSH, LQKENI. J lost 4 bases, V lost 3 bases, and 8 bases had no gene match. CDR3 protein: CASSPYRQGLETQYF. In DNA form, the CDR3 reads TGTGCCAGCTCACCCTATAGACAGGGATTAGAGACCCAGTACTTC.

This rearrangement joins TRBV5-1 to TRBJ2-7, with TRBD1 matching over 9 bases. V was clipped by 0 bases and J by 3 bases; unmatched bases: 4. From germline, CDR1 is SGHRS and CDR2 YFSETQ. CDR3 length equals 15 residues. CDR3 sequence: CASSLAGTGFYEQYF. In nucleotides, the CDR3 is TGCGCCAGCAGCTTGGCCGGGACAGGGTTCTACGAGCAGTACTTC.

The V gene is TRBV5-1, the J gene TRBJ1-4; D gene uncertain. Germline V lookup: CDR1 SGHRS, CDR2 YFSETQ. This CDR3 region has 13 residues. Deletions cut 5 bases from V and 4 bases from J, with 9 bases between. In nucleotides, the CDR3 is TGCGCCAGCAGAGAAGGGTTTAATGAAAAACTGTTTTTT. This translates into CASREGFNEKLFF.

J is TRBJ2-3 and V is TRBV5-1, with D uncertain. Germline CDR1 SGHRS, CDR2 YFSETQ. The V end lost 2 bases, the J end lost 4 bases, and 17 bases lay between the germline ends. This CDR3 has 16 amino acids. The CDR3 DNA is TGCGCCAGCAGCTTTTCGTCTTGGCTAGTTTCAGATACGCAGTATTTT. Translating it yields CASSFSSWLVSDTQYF. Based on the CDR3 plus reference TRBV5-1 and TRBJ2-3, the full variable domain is KAGVTQTPRYLIKTRGQQVTLSCSPISGHRSVSWYQQTPGQGLQFLFEYFSETQRNKGNFPGRFSGRQFSNSRSEMNVSTLELGDSALYLCASSFSSWLVSDTQYFGPGTRLTVL.

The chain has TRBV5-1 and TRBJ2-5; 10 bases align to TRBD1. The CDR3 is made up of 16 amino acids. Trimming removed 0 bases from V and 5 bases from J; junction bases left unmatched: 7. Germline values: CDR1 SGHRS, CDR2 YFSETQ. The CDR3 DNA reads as TGCGCCAGCAGCTTGGCCCCGACAGGGGGCAGGGAGACCCAGTACTTC. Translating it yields CASSLAPTGGRETQYF. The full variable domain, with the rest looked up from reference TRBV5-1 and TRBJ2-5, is KAGVTQTPRYLIKTRGQQVTLSCSPISGHRSVSWYQQTPGQGLQFLFEYFSETQRNKGNFPGRFSGRQFSNSRSEMNVSTLELGDSALYLCASSLAPTGGRETQYFGPGTRLLVL.

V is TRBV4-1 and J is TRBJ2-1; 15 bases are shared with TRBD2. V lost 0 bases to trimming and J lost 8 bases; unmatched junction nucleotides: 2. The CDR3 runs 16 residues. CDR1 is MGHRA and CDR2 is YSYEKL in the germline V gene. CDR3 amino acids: CASSQEGLAGGHEQFF. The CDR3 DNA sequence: TGCGCCAGCAGCCAAGAGGGACTAGCGGGAGGACATGAGCAGTTCTTC.

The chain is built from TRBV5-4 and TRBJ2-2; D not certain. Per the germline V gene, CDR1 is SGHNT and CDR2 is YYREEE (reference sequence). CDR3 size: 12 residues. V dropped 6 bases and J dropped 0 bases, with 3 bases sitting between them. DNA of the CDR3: TGTGCCAGCAACGCGAACACCGGGGAGCTGTTTTTT. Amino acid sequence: CASNANTGELFF.

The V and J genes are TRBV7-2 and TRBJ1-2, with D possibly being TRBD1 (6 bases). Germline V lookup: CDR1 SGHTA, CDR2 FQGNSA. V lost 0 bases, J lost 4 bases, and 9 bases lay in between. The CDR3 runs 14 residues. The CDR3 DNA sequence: TGTGCCAGCAGCTTAGCAGGGGGGAGCTATGGCTACACCTTC. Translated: CASSLAGGSYGYTF.